This TCR beta chain was retrieved from a study of naive and memory T cell subsets. To note about this clonotype: A much more abundant neighbour one base away suggests this may be a read error.

A UMI-containing oligonucleotide was joined by 3' ligation to the TCR cDNA template. Whole-blood samples were 2.5 to 3 ml of peripheral blood from healthy adult volunteers. Input was roughly 1 to 1000 ng of DNase-treated total RNA without cell sorting. Ligated cDNA underwent four rounds of PCR with nested alpha and beta constant region primers and SP2. For blood and skin samples, reverse transcription used TCR alpha and beta constant primers. TCRdb recomputed calls from the 5' RACE reads with MiXCR, one row per CDR3 protein. The data contain roughly 30,000 distinct CDR3 sequences, around 17% of them seen just once; the ten biggest clones take up 2.6%. This sequence was found in a female donor in good health.

CDR3 bases: TGCAGTGCTAGCGGGGGGACGATTTACAATGAGCAGTTCTTC. Translated: CSASGGTIYNEQFF. The V gene is TRBV20-1, the J gene TRBJ2-1, with 7 positions matching TRBD2. The junction had 6 bases not matched to a gene; V was cut back by 3 bases and J by 4 bases. The CDR3 runs to 14 residues. Germline values: CDR1 DFQATT, CDR2 SNEGSKA (reference sequence).